These 12 T cell receptor beta chains share one sample of origin, sequenced in a study of tumor and adjacent non-tumor tissue in lung cancer. RNA was extracted from bulk tissue without any cell sorting. A modified ARM-PCR protocol with three rounds of nested PCR amplified TCRbeta. TCRdb processed the multiplex PCR reads anew with MiXCR; each CDR3 protein has one entry. Of under 150,000 distinct CDR3 sequences detected, approximately 66% appear once; the ten largest clones hold 9.5% to 15%. The sample taken for sequencing was lung tumor tissue. These receptors came from a man in his thirties or forties with non-small cell lung cancer.

This clonotype was seen only once. A junction boundary mismatches the germline segment, possibly from a read error. This chain connects TRBV11-1 to TRBJ2-1; 8 bases are a match to TRBD2. The CDR3 runs 15 residues. The germline gives CDR1 SGHAT, CDR2 FQDESV (reference sequence). CDR3 nucleotides: TGTGCCAACAGCACGACTAGCGAACCCCACAACGAGCAGTTCTTC. Protein: CANSTTSEPHNEQFF.

As regards this clonotype: Germline is not matched at one junction end, which may reflect a read error. The CDR3, as DNA: TGTAGTGTTCACGGGACTAGCGGGGGCACAGATACGCAGTATTTT. Translating gives CSVHGTSGGTDTQYF. This chain uses TRBV20-1 with TRBJ2-3; 13 nucleotides line up with TRBD2. Germline CDR1 and CDR2: DFQATT and SNEGSKA (reference sequence). This CDR3 has 15 amino acids.

A note on this clonotype: A much more abundant neighbour one base away suggests this may be a read error. The chain employs TRBV29-1 and TRBJ2-5; perhaps TRBD1 as D (5 bases). Looked up from germline, CDR1 is SQVTM and CDR2 is ANQGSEA. The CDR3 length is 14 residues. CDR3 region: CSVEVQEPFLVQNF. The CDR3, as DNA: TGCAGCGTTGAAGTACAGGAGCCGTTTCTGGTCCAGAACTTC.

With respect to this clonotype: The conserved closing phenylalanine or tryptophan is absent in this CDR3, likely reflecting a read error. The V and J genes are TRBV12-3 or TRBV12-4 and TRBJ1-2; 7 positions match TRBD1. This CDR3 contains 11 residues. CDR3 nucleotides: TGTGTCATCAGTAGGGGGACAGACTACACCTCC. Protein sequence: CVISRGTDYTS.

The chain joins TRBV6-2 or TRBV6-3 to TRBJ2-3, with D unresolved. The V gene's germline CDR1 is MNHEY and CDR2 SVGEGT. The CDR3 is made up of 13 amino acids. V was shortened by 10 bases and J by 5 bases, with 16 bases between the two germline ends. CDR3 sequence (DNA): TGTGCCACCAGCTACCTTTCGCTAGATACGCAGTATTTT. Translated: CATSYLSLDTQYF.

This clonotype was seen a handful of times. This could be a read error, since a much larger clone is one nucleotide away. V usage is TRBV12-3 or TRBV12-4 and J usage is TRBJ2-1, with a weak D call TRBD2 (5 bases). Between the trimmed V and J ends, which lost 8 bases and 2 bases, there was a span of 13 bases. The CDR3 loop spans 14 amino acids. CDR3 DNA: TGTGCCAGCTCCTACGGGATCACCTACAATGAGCAGTTCTTC. Protein: CASSYGITYNEQFF.

As regards this clonotype: This may be a read error: a much more frequent sequence differs by one nucleotide. The rearrangement joins TRBV12-3 or TRBV12-4 to TRBJ1-6; 8 bases map to TRBD1. This CDR3 spans 13 amino acids. With V trimmed by 7 bases and J by 8 bases, 4 bases remained unmatched. CDR3 in amino acids: CASNPDRDSPLHF. The DNA of the CDR3 is TGTGCCAGCAACCCGGACAGGGATTCACCCCTCCACTTT.

The chain is built from TRBV7-2 and TRBJ2-7, with 7 bases fitting TRBD2. V lost 7 bases to trimming and J lost 5 bases; unmatched junction nucleotides: 8. The CDR3 totals 13 residues. CDR1 is SGHTA and CDR2 is FQGNSA in the germline V gene. CDR3 sequence (DNA): TGTGCCAGCAACCTCGGGGGGTTGGACGAGCAGTACTTC. It specifies CASNLGGLDEQYF.

Comments on this clonotype: A read error may be the cause here, since a much bigger clone is one base away. The gene calls are TRBV12-3 or TRBV12-4 and TRBJ1-3; tentatively, D is TRBD1 (5 bases). Trimming removed 5 bases at V and 0 bases at J, with 5 bases between. CDR3 length: 13 residues. The CDR3 sequence is CASSQGSGNTIYF. Written as DNA, the CDR3 is TGTGCCAGCAGTCAGGGCTCTGGAAACACCATATATTTT.

This chain links TRBV5-1 with TRBJ2-1; 10 bases are shared with TRBD2. This CDR3 is built from 13 residues. J gave up 5 bases and V 10 bases, and 6 bases lay outside the gene matches. The germline CDR1 and CDR2 sequences are SGHRS and YFSETQ. CDR3 DNA: TGCGCCGGCGGACTAGCGGATAACAATGAGCAGTTCTTC. It is translated as CAGGLADNNEQFF.

In its sample, this clonotype is medium-sized. J is TRBJ1-2 and V is TRBV20-1, with 8 positions matching TRBD1. Germline assignment: CDR1 DFQATT and CDR2 SNEGSKA (reference sequence). The CDR3 runs to 17 residues. The V gene end was trimmed by 3 bases and the J gene end by 0 bases; junction bases not matched to a gene: 12. CDR3 residues: CSARVVSGQGANYGYTF. CDR3 DNA sequence: TGCAGTGCTAGGGTCGTGTCTGGACAGGGAGCTAACTATGGCTACACCTTC.

This clonotype was detected ten times or more. The chain recombines TRBV20-1 with TRBJ1-5, with 9 nucleotides matching TRBD1. The length of the CDR3 is 15 residues. V dropped 6 bases and J dropped 2; count of bases not matched to a gene: 8. Germline lookup yields CDR1 DFQATT and CDR2 SNEGSKA (reference sequence). The CDR3 region has the DNA TGCAGTGCCCGAACAGGGGGCGCGGGCAATCAGCCCCAGCATTTT. Protein product: CSARTGGAGNQPQHF.